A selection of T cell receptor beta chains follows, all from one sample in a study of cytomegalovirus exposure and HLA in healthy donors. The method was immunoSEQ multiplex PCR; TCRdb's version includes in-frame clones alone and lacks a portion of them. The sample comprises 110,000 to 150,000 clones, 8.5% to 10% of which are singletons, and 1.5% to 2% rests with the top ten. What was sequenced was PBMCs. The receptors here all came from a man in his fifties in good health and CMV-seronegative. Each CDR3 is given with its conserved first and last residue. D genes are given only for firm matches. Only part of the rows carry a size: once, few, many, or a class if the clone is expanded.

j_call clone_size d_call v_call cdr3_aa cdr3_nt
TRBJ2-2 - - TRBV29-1 CSVAVQGTTGELFF TGCAGCGTCGCGGTCCAGGGGACCACCGGGGAGCTGTTTTTT
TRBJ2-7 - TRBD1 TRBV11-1 CASSPRQGAAYEQYF TGTGCCAGCAGCCCCAGACAGGGTGCAGCGTACGAGCAGTACTTC
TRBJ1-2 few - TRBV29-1 CSVEALRLGGNGYTF TGCAGCGTTGAGGCCCTGAGATTGGGGGGAAATGGCTACACCTTC
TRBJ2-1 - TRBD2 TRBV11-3 CASSLVGAGGGNEQFF TGTGCCAGCAGCTTAGTAGGAGCGGGGGGAGGCAATGAGCAGTTCTTC
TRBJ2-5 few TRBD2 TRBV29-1 CSPVISGVATQYF TGCAGCCCCGTGATTAGCGGGGTTGCAACCCAGTACTTC
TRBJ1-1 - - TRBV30 CAWSVGRRDEAFF TGTGCCTGGAGTGTAGGAAGGAGGGATGAAGCTTTCTTT
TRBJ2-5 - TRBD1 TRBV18 CASSPTGTGVDPETQYF TGTGCCAGCTCACCGACGGGGACAGGGGTCGATCCAGAGACCCAGTACTTC
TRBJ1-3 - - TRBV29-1 CSVEGVSGNTIYF TGCAGCGTTGAAGGAGTTTCTGGAAACACCATATATTTT
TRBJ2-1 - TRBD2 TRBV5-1 CASSLSAGGGNEQFF TGCGCCAGCAGCTTGTCAGCGGGAGGGGGCAATGAGCAGTTCTTC
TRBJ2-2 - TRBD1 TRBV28 CASSPGGTGDTGELFF TGTGCCAGCAGTCCAGGGGGGACAGGGGACACCGGGGAGCTGTTTTTT
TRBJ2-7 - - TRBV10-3 CAISEGKTGSSYEQYF TGTGCCATCAGTGAGGGAAAAACCGGGAGCTCCTACGAGCAGTACTTC
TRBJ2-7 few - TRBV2 CASSGAGPYEQYF TGTGCCAGCAGTGGGGCGGGGCCCTACGAGCAGTACTTC
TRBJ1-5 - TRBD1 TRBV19 CASSMGSGGQPQHF TGTGCCAGTAGTATGGGGTCAGGGGGGCAGCCCCAGCATTTT
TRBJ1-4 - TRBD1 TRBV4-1 CASSPGQGGNEKLFF TGCGCCAGCAGCCCGGGACAGGGTGGTAACGAAAAACTGTTTTTT
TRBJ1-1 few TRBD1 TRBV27 CASSPRAGTGVGTNTEAFF TGTGCCAGCAGTCCCCGGGCCGGGACAGGGGTAGGGACGAACACTGAAGCTTTCTTT
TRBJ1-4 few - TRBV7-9 CASSLGGGANEKLFF TGTGCCAGCAGCTTAGGCGGAGGGGCAAACGAAAAACTGTTTTTT
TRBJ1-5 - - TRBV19 CASRGVSNQPQHF TGTGCCAGCCGGGGGGTTAGCAATCAGCCCCAGCATTTT
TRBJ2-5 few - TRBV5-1 CASSSGRSYQETQYF TGCGCCAGCAGCTCTGGGCGATCGTACCAAGAGACCCAGTACTTC
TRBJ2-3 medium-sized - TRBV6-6 CASSYQGRDTQYF TGTGCCAGCAGTTACCAGGGGAGAGATACGCAGTATTTT
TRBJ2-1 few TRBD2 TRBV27 CASSLGGGDNEQFF TGTGCCAGCAGTTTAGGTGGGGGGGACAATGAGCAGTTCTTC
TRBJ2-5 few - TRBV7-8 CASINQETQYF TGTGCCAGCATTAATCAAGAGACCCAGTACTTC
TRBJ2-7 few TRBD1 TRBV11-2 CASSPLTGDNEQYF TGTGCCAGCAGCCCATTGACAGGGGACAACGAGCAGTACTTC
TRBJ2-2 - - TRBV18 CASSPARAGELFF TGTGCCAGCTCACCTGCCCGGGCCGGGGAGCTGTTTTTT
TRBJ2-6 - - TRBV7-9 CASSLPGGGGSGANVLTF TGTGCCAGCAGCTTACCTGGGGGCGGAGGCTCTGGGGCCAACGTCCTGACTTTC
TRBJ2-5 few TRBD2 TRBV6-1 CASSPTGTIETQYF TGTGCCAGCAGTCCAACCGGGACTATAGAGACCCAGTACTTC
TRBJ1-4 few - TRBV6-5 CASKTGRVNEKLFF TGTGCCAGCAAGACAGGACGGGTTAATGAAAAACTGTTTTTT
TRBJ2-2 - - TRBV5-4 CASSLGRVDTGELFF TGTGCCAGCAGCTTGGGTCGCGTAGACACCGGGGAGCTGTTTTTT
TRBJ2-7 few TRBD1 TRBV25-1 CASSGTGIAYEQYF TGTGCCAGCAGTGGGACAGGGATCGCCTACGAGCAGTACTTC
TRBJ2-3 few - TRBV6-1 CASRGRGDTDTQYF TGTGCCAGCAGGGGGCGGGGAGACACAGATACGCAGTATTTT
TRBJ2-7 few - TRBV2 CASSEISSRVNYEQYF TGTGCCAGCAGTGAAATCAGTAGTCGGGTCAACTACGAGCAGTACTTC
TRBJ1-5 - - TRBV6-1 CACRGQHSNQPQHF TGTGCCTGCCGCGGACAGCATAGCAATCAGCCCCAGCATTTT
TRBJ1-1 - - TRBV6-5 CASSSIARNTEAFF TGTGCCAGCAGCTCAATAGCCCGGAACACTGAAGCTTTCTTT
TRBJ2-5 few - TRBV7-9 CASSAGPEETQYF TGTGCCAGCAGCGCGGGGCCCGAAGAGACCCAGTACTTC
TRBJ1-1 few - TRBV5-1 CASSPGSGWTNTEAFF TGCGCCAGCAGCCCTGGGTCAGGGTGGACGAACACTGAAGCTTTCTTT
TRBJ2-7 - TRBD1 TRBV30 CAWTPGTGTYEQYF TGTGCCTGGACCCCGGGGACAGGCACCTACGAGCAGTACTTC
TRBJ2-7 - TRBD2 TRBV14 CASSRERGPGYEQYF TGTGCCAGCAGCCGAGAGCGGGGACCCGGCTACGAGCAGTACTTC
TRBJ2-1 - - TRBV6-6 CASMVASSYNEQFF TGTGCCAGCATGGTAGCAAGCTCCTACAATGAGCAGTTCTTC
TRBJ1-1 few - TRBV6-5 CASSRYEVNTEAFF TGTGCCAGCAGTCGGTATGAGGTGAACACTGAAGCTTTCTTT
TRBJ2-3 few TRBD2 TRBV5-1 CASSLPGSGGNTDTQYF TGCGCCAGCAGCTTGCCCGGAAGCGGGGGTAACACAGATACGCAGTATTTT
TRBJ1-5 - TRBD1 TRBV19 CASSIRRDSPNQPQHF TGTGCCAGTAGTATCCGACGGGACAGTCCCAATCAGCCCCAGCATTTT
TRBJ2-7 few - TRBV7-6 CASSFNSGFEQYF TGTGCCAGCAGCTTTAATTCTGGCTTTGAGCAGTACTTC
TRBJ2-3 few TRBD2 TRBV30 CAWSPSGSMPDTQYF TGTGCCTGGAGTCCTAGCGGGAGTATGCCAGATACGCAGTATTTT
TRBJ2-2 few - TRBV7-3 CASSSAGLYTGELFF TGTGCCAGCAGCTCGGCGGGACTGTACACCGGGGAGCTGTTTTTT
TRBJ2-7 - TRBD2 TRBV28 CASSLSGSGRGRSEQYF TGTGCCAGCAGTTTATCGGGCAGCGGGAGAGGCCGGAGTGAGCAGTACTTC
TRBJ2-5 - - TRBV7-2 CASSLDLSGSETQYF TGTGCCAGCAGCTTAGATCTCTCCGGGAGCGAGACCCAGTACTTC
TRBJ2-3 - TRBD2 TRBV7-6 CASSHPGSGMSTDTQYF TGTGCCAGCAGCCATCCAGGTAGCGGGATGAGCACAGATACGCAGTATTTT
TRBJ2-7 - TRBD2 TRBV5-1 CASSIAGSPYEQYF TGCGCCAGCAGCATAGCGGGGAGCCCCTACGAGCAGTACTTC
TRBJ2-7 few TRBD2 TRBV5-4 CASSSSGTSLYEQYF TGTGCCAGCAGCTCCTCCGGGACTAGCCTCTACGAGCAGTACTTC
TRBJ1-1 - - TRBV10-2 CASGGQSEAFF TGCGCCAGTGGGGGCCAGTCTGAAGCTTTCTTT
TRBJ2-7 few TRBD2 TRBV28 CASRPGLGVSEQYF TGTGCCAGCAGACCGGGACTAGGAGTTAGCGAGCAGTACTTC
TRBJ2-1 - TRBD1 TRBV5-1 CASSPEGQDYNEQFF TGCGCCAGCAGCCCGGAGGGACAGGACTACAATGAGCAGTTCTTC
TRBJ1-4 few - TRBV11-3 CAALTLVKLFF TGTGCCGCTTTAACGCTAGTAAAACTGTTTTTT
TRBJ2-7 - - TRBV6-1 CASSDGTPYEQYF TGTGCCAGCAGTGACGGGACACCCTACGAGCAGTACTTC
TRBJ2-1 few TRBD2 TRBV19 CASSQASGNRGEQFF TGTGCCAGTAGTCAGGCTAGCGGGAATCGGGGTGAGCAGTTCTTC
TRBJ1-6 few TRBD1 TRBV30 CACPGQGPLSPLHF TGTGCCTGCCCGGGACAGGGGCCGTTATCACCCCTCCACTTT